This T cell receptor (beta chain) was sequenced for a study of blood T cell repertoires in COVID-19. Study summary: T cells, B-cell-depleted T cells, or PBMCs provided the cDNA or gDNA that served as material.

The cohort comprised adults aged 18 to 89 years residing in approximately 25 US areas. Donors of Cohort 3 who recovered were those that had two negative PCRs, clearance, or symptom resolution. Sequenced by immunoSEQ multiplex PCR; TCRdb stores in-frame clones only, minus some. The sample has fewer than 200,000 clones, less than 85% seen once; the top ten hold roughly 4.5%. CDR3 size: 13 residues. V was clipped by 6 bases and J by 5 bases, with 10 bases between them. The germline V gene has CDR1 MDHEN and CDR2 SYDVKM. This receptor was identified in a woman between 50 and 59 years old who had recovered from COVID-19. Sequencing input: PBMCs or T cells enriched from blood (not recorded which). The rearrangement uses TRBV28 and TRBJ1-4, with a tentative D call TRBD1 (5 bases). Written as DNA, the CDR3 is TGTGCCAGCAGGGGGGGTTTGAATGAAAAACTGTTTTTT. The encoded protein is CASRGGLNEKLFF.